Listed below are T cell receptor beta chains from one sample, sequenced in a study of shared clonotypes between healthy human individuals. TCRdb's table, derived via immunoSEQ multiplex PCR, lists solely in-frame clones and lacks some. The repertoire holds about 1.1 million clones, about 72% seen once, with roughly 0.82% in the top ten. Sequencing used memory CD4+ T cells from PBMCs. These TCRs come from a young man in good health. Some clones in this sample may be carry-over from other donors' samples. Both conserved end residues are part of each CDR3.

TRBV4-3	16	TRBJ1-5	CASSQGPGGFNQPQHF
TRBV7-9	16	TRBJ2-5	CASSSLSGFYQETQYF
TRBV2	10	TRBJ1-2	CASKVRSYTF
TRBV6-5	12	TRBJ2-1	CASSSTGDEQFF
TRBV28	15	TRBJ2-7	CASSVRGSTSYEQYF
TRBV7-2	14	TRBJ2-5	CASSADRGWETQYF
TRBV6-6	11	TRBJ1-1	CASQGNTEAFF
TRBV14	12	TRBJ1-4	CASSQRTTKLFF
TRBV29-1	13	TRBJ1-5	CSVETGDNQPQHF
TRBV10-3	13	TRBJ2-2	CAISESGDGELFF
TRBV29-1	11	TRBJ1-1	CSVPGGLEAFF
TRBV7-9	14	TRBJ1-5	CASSLGQVWQPQHF
TRBV7-3	14	TRBJ2-5	CASSPHGGEETQYF
TRBV7-3	14	TRBJ2-1	CASSSSGSVNEQFF
TRBV11-2	14	TRBJ2-3	CASTTAGSPDTQYF
TRBV5-1	14	TRBJ2-3	CASSLAGQSDTQYF
TRBV6-5	14	TRBJ2-7	CASKTSGRSYEQYF
TRBV5-8	14	TRBJ2-3	CASSGFSYTDTQYF
TRBV6-1	16	TRBJ1-5	CASSDPKGGSNQPQHF
TRBV6-5	15	TRBJ2-3	CASSYWGLDEDTQYF
TRBV18	17	TRBJ2-7	CASSLSPSGWSSYEQYF
TRBV14	14	TRBJ2-5	CASSQGRGPGGQYF
TRBV6-6	14	TRBJ1-4	CASSTRGLYEKLFF
TRBV30	13	TRBJ2-2	CAWTWGRTGELFF
TRBV14	16	TRBJ2-3	CASSKLAGGPTDTQYF
TRBV11-3	15	TRBJ2-5	CASSRSRERTYEKYF
TRBV28	15	TRBJ2-1	CASSGLAENYNEQFF
TRBV7-9	13	TRBJ2-1	CASTPLGGYEQFF
TRBV11-3	12	TRBJ2-2	CASSFQTGELFF
TRBV10-3	15	TRBJ2-1	CAISESWQGYNKQFF
TRBV5-1	18	TRBJ2-3	CASSRGTSGRAGTDTQYF
TRBV6-5	13	TRBJ1-2	CASSYLGNYGYTF
TRBV27	15	TRBJ1-2	CASSHLPGTGYGYTF
TRBV7-2	14	TRBJ2-5	CASSYLGRTETQYF
TRBV14	20	TRBJ1-3	CASSQVRGPKGGHSGNTIYF
TRBV27	17	TRBJ2-2	CASSPLAGGLNTGELFF
TRBV5-1	15	TRBJ1-2	CASSSTTGTAFGYTF
TRBV18	14	TRBJ1-2	CASSPRGGEIGYTF
TRBV11-3	14	TRBJ2-7	CASSLSPVGYEQYF
TRBV7-2	16	TRBJ2-5	CASSLRGGRLQETQYF
TRBV27	15	TRBJ2-5	CASSLRDRGRETQYF
TRBV4-2	14	TRBJ2-7	CASSQGPGLYEQYF
TRBV7-7	16	TRBJ2-5	CASSPPGLAGKETQYF
TRBV6-5	13	TRBJ1-2	CASSYRQGYGYTF
TRBV9	15	TRBJ2-1	CASSTSGDIYNEQFF
TRBV5-1	15	TRBJ2-5	CASTRQTGDMETQYF
TRBV4-2	19	TRBJ1-1	CASSQDSRQGIPRGTEAFF
TRBV5-1	17	TRBJ2-5	CASSPTPTSGSLETQYF
TRBV28	13	TRBJ2-7	CASLSFGGDEQYF